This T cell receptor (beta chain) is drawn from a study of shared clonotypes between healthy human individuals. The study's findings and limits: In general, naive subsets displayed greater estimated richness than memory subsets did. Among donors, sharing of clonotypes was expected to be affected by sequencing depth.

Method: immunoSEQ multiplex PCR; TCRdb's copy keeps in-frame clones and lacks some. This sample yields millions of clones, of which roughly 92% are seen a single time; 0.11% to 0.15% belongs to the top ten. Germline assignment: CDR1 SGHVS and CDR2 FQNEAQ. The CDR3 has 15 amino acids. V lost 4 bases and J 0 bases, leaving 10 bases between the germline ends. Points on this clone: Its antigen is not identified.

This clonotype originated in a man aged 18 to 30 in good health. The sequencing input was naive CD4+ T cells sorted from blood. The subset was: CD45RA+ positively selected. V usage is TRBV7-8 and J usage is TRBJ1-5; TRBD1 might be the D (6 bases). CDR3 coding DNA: TGTGCCAGCAGCTGGGGGGGGCCTAGCAATCAGCCCCAGCATTTT. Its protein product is CASSWGGPSNQPQHF.